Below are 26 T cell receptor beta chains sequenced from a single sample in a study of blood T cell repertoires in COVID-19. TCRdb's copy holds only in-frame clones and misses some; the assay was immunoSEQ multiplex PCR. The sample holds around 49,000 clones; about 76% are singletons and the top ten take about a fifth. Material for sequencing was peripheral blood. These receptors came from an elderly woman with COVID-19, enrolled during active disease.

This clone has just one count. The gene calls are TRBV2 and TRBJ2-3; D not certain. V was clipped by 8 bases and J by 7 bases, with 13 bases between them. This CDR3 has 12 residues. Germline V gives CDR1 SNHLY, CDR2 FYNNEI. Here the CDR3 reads CASLTGLNTQYF. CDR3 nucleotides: TGTGCCAGCCTGACGGGTTTGAATACGCAGTATTTT. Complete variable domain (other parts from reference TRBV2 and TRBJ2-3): EPEVTQTPSHQVTQMGQEVILRCVPISNHLYFYWYRQILGQKVEFLVSFYNNEISEKSEIFDDQFSVERPDGSNFTLKIRSTKLEDSAMYFCASLTGLNTQYFGPGTRLTVL.

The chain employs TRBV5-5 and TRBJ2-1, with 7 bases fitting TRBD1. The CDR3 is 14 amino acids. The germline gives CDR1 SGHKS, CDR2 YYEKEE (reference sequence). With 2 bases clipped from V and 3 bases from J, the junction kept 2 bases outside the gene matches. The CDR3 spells CASSFRDSYNEQFF. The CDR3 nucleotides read TGTGCCAGCAGCTTCCGGGACAGCTACAATGAGCAGTTCTTC. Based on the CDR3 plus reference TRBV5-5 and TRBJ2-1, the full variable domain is DAGVTQSPTHLIKTRGQQVTLRCSPISGHKSVSWYQQVLGQGPQFIFQYYEKEERGRGNFPDRFSARQFPNYSSELNVNALLLGDSALYLCASSFRDSYNEQFFGPGTRLTVL.

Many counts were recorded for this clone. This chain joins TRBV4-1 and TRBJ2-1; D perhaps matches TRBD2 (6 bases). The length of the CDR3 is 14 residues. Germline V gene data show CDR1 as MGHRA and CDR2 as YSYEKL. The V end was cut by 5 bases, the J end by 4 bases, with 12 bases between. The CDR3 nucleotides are TGCGCCAGCAGCATCGGGGCGGGGTACAATGAGCAGTTCTTC. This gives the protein CASSIGAGYNEQFF.

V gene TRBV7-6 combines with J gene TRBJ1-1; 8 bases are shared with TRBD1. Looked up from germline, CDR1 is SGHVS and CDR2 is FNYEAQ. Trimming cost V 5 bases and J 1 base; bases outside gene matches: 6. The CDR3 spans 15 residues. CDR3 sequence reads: CASSTRQGPNTEAFF. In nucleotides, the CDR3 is TGTGCCAGCAGCACGCGACAGGGGCCGAACACTGAAGCTTTCTTT.

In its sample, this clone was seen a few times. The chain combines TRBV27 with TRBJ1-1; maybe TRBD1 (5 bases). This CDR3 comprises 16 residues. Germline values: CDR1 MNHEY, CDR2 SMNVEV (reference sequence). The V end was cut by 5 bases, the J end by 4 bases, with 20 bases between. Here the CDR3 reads CASSPYRTSFVTEAFF. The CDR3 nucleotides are TGTGCCAGCAGTCCTTATAGGACATCCTTCGTCACTGAAGCTTTCTTT.

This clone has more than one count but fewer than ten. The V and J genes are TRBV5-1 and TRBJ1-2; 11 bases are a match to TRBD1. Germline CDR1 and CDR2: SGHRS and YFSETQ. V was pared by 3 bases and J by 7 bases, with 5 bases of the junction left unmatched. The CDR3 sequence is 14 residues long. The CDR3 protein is CASSSDRGLSGYTF. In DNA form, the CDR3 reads TGCGCCAGCAGCTCGGACAGGGGGCTCAGTGGCTACACCTTC.

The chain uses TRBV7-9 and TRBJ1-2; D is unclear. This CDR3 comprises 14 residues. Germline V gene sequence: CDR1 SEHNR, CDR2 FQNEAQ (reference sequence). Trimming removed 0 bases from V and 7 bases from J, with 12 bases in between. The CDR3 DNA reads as TGTGCCAGCAGCTTAGCGGTCACCCGGGTTGGCTACACCTTC. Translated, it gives CASSLAVTRVGYTF. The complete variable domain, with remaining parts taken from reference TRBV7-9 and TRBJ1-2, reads DTGVSQNPRHKITKRGQNVTFRCDPISEHNRLYWYRQTLGQGPEFLTYFQNEAQLEKSRLLSDRFSAERPKGSFSTLEIQRTEQGDSAMYLCASSLAVTRVGYTFGSGTRLTVV.

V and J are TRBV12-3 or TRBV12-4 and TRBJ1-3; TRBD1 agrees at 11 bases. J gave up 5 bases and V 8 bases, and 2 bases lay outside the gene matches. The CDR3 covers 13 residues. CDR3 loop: CASGTGGRNTIYF. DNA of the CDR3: TGTGCCAGCGGGACAGGGGGGAGAAACACCATATATTTT.

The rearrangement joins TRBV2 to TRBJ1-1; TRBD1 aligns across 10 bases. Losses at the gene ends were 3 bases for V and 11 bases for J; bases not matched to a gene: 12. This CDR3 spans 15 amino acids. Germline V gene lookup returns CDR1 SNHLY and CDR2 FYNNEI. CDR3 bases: TGTGCCAGCAGTGAGCCGACAGGGGGCGCGGTCGGGGCTTTCTTT. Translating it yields CASSEPTGGAVGAFF.

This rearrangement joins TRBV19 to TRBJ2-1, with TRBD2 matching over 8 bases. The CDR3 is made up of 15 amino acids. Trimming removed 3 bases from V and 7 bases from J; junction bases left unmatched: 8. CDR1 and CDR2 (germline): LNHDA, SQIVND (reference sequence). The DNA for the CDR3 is TGTGCCAGTAGTATTAATGGCGGGAGGTATAATGAGCAGTTCTTC. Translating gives CASSINGGRYNEQFF.

The CDR3 nucleotides are TGTGCCAGCGGGGGACAGGGGGCTTACGAGCAGTACTTC. Its protein is CASGGQGAYEQYF. This chain uses TRBV28 with TRBJ2-7, with 12 positions matching TRBD1. V gave up 8 bases and J gave up 4 bases; unmatched junction bases: 3. Germline CDR1 is MDHEN and CDR2 is SYDVKM. The CDR3 has 13 residues.

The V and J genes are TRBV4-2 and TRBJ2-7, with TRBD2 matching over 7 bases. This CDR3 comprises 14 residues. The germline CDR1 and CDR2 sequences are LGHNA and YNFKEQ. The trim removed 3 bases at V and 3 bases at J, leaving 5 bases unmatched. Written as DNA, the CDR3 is TGTGCCAGCAGCCAGGGCGGGAGCGGCTACGAGCAGTACTTC. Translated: CASSQGGSGYEQYF.

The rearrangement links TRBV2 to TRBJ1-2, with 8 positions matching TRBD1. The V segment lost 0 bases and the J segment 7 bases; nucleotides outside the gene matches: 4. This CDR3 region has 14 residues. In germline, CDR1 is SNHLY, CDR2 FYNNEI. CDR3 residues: CASSEATGGSGYTF. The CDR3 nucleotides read TGTGCCAGCAGTGAAGCCACAGGGGGTTCTGGCTACACCTTC.

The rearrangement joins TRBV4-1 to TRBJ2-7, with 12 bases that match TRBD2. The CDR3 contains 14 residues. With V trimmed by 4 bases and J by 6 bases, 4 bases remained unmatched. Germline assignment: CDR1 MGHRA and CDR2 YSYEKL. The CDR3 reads CASSPGLAGIEQYF. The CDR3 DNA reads TGCGCCAGCAGCCCAGGACTAGCGGGAATCGAGCAGTACTTC.

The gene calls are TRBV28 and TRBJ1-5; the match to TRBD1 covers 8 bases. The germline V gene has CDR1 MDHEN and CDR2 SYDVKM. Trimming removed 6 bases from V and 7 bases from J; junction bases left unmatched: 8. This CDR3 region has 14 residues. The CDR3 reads CASSPNRGMQPQHF. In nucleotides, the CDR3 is TGTGCCAGCAGCCCCAACAGGGGGATGCAGCCCCAGCATTTT.

This CDR3 is CASSSQNNEKLFF. DNA for the CDR3: TGTGCCAGCAGCTCACAAAATAATGAAAAACTGTTTTTT. The J gene is TRBJ1-4, the V gene TRBV5-4; the D is unclear. The CDR3 extends over 13 amino acids. Germline CDR1 SGHNT, CDR2 YYREEE (reference sequence). Trimming stripped 3 bases from V and 4 bases from J, with 7 bases between.

CDR3 protein: CSASDFRSTGYTF. DNA for the CDR3: TGCAGTGCTAGTGATTTTAGGAGCACTGGCTACACCTTC. The V call is TRBV20-1, the J call TRBJ1-2; D not resolved. The germline gives CDR1 DFQATT, CDR2 SNEGSKA (reference sequence). Trimming pared 3 bases from V and 7 bases from J, leaving 15 bases between. The CDR3 length is 13 residues.

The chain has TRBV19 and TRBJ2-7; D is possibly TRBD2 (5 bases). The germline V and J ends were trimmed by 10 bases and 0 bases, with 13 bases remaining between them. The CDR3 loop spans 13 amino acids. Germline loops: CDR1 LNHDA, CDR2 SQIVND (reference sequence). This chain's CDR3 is CATRAQNSYEQYF. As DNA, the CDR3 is TGTGCCACGAGGGCTCAGAACTCCTACGAGCAGTACTTC.

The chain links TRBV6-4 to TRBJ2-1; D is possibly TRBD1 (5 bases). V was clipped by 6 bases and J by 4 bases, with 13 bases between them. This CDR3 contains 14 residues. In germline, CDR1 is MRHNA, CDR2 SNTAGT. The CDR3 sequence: CASSVEPGYNEQFF. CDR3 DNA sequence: TGTGCCAGCAGCGTCGAGCCAGGGTACAATGAGCAGTTCTTC.

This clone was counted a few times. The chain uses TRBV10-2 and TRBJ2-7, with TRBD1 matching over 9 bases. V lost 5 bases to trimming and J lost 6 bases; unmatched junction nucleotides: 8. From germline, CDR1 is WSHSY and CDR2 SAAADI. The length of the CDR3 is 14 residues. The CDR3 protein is CASSPGTGRSEQYF. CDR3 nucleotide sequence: TGCGCCAGCAGTCCCGGGACAGGGAGAAGCGAGCAGTACTTC.

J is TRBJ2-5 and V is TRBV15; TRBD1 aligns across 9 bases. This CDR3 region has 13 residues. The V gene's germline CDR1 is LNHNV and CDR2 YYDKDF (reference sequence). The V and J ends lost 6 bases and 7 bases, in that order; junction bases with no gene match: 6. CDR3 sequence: CATSRTGEVTQYF. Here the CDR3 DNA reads TGTGCCACCAGTCGGACAGGGGAAGTGACCCAGTACTTC.

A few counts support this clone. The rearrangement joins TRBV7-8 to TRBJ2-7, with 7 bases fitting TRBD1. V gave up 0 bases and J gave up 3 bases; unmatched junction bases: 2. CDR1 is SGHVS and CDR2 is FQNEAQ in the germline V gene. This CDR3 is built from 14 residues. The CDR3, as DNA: TGTGCCAGCAGCTTAGCCCGACAGGGCTACGAGCAGTACTTC. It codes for CASSLARQGYEQYF.

The CDR3 loop reads CASKEAGGGEQFF. The CDR3 DNA reads TGTGCCAGTAAGGAAGCGGGAGGGGGTGAGCAGTTCTTC. The chain recombines TRBV19 with TRBJ2-1, with TRBD2 identical over 10 bases. From germline, CDR1 is LNHDA and CDR2 SQIVND (reference sequence). Trimming cost V 7 bases and J 9 bases; bases outside gene matches: 6. CDR3 length: 13 amino acids.

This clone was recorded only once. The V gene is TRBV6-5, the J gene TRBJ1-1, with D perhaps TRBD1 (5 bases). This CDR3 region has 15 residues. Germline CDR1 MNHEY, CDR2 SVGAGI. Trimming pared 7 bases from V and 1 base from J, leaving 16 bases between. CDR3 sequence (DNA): TGTGCCAGCACCAGAAGGGGCAGACAGAACACTGAAGCTTTCTTT. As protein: CASTRRGRQNTEAFF.

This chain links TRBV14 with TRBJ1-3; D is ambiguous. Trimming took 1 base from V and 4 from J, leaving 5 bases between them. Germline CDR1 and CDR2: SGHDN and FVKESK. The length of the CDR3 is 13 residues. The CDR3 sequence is CASSQVQGNTIYF. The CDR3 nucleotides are TGTGCCAGCAGCCAAGTTCAGGGAAACACCATATATTTT.

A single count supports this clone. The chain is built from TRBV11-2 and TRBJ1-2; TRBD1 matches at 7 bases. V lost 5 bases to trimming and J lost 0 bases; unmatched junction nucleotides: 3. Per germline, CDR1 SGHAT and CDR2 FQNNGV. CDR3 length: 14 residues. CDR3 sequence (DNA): TGTGCCAGCAGCACGACAGGGACTAACTATGGCTACACCTTC. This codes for CASSTTGTNYGYTF. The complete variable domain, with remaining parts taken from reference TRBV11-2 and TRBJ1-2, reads EAGVAQSPRYKIIEKRQSVAFWCNPISGHATLYWYQQILGQGPKLLIQFQNNGVVDDSQLPKDRFSAERLKGVDSTLKIQPAKLEDSAVYLCASSTTGTNYGYTFGSGTRLTVV.